The rows below give T cell receptor beta chains drawn from one sample of a study of blood T cell repertoires in COVID-19. Assay: immunoSEQ multiplex PCR; the TCRdb copy retains only in-frame clones and omits some. The sample lists about 56,000 clones; 70% to 90% were seen once. Sequencing was done on a sample of peripheral blood. The receptor source for this set is a human donor in a cohort sampled during active COVID-19. The CDR3 runs from the conserved cysteine through the conserved F or W. The D gene is left open where the match is weak. Clone size, where shown, is once, few, many, or a class for clones that have expanded.

size	V	D	J	CDR3	DNA
NA	TRBV7-8	TRBD1	TRBJ1-2	CASSLVLGTGGLGYTF	TGTGCCAGCAGCTTAGTTTTAGGGACAGGGGGCCTTGGCTACACCTTC
once	TRBV6-5	TRBD1	TRBJ1-2	CASSPGGYGYTF	TGTGCCAGCAGTCCAGGGGGATATGGCTACACCTTC
once	TRBV5-1	NA	TRBJ2-1	CASAGAPQYNEQFF	TGCGCCAGCGCGGGGGCCCCTCAGTACAATGAGCAGTTCTTC
NA	TRBV19	NA	TRBJ2-2	CASKGGGGGKLFF	TGTGCCAGTAAAGGGGGGGGAGGAGGGAAGCTGTTTTTT
NA	TRBV9	NA	TRBJ2-5	CASSVLGQIQESQYF	TGTGCCAGCAGCGTATTAGGACAAATACAAGAGAGCCAGTACTTC
NA	TRBV4-1	TRBD1	TRBJ1-2	CASSQVKGGESGYGYTF	TGCGCCAGCAGCCAAGTAAAAGGGGGCGAGTCCGGATATGGCTACACCTTC
NA	TRBV18	TRBD2	TRBJ2-7	CASSILAGSSYEQYF	TGTGCCAGCTCAATTCTAGCGGGGAGCTCCTACGAGCAGTACTTC
NA	TRBV27	NA	TRBJ1-2	CASSLLGYGYTF	TGTGCCAGCAGTTTACTAGGCTATGGCTACACCTTC
NA	TRBV18	NA	TRBJ1-2	CASSYGRNLNYGYTF	TGTGCCAGCTCATATGGCAGGAACCTCAACTATGGCTACACCTTC
NA	TRBV6-5	TRBD1	TRBJ1-1	CASRETGRTEAFF	TGTGCCAGCAGAGAGACAGGGCGCACTGAAGCTTTCTTT
NA	TRBV4-1	TRBD1	TRBJ2-7	CASSRPGQYEQYF	TGCGCCAGCAGCCGCCCGGGACAGTACGAGCAGTACTTC
NA	TRBV9	NA	TRBJ1-1	CASSVDGGDGEAFF	TGTGCCAGCAGCGTAGATGGGGGGGACGGTGAAGCTTTCTTT
NA	TRBV19	NA	TRBJ1-2	CASKEQENYGYTF	TGTGCCAGTAAAGAACAAGAAAACTATGGCTACACCTTC
NA	TRBV2	NA	TRBJ1-2	CASSYRVTDYGYTF	TGTGCCAGCAGCTACAGGGTAACCGACTATGGCTACACCTTC
NA	TRBV5-6	NA	TRBJ1-4	CASSLARVGRVNEKLFF	TGTGCCAGCAGCTTGGCTCGGGTTGGCAGGGTTAATGAAAAACTGTTTTTT
NA	TRBV30	NA	TRBJ1-1	CAWSHGGDTEAFF	TGTGCCTGGTCCCATGGGGGGGACACTGAAGCTTTCTTT
NA	TRBV6-5	NA	TRBJ2-7	CASGQGGGEPYEQYF	TGTGCCAGCGGGCAGGGGGGCGGGGAACCGTACGAGCAGTACTTC
NA	TRBV19	TRBD1	TRBJ1-6	CASSILGTVNSPLHF	TGTGCCAGTAGTATCCTAGGGACAGTAAATTCACCCCTCCACTTT
NA	TRBV4-3	TRBD1	TRBJ2-1	CASSQVYMDRSYNEQFF	TGCGCCAGCAGCCAAGTTTATATGGACAGGAGCTACAATGAGCAGTTCTTC
NA	TRBV5-1	TRBD2	TRBJ2-5	CASLGLHGAQETQYF	TGCGCCAGTCTGGGACTACACGGGGCCCAAGAGACCCAGTACTTC
few	TRBV6-4	TRBD1	TRBJ1-6	CASSAGQGNSPLHF	TGTGCCAGCAGTGCCGGACAGGGTAATTCACCCCTCCACTTT
NA	TRBV6-5	NA	TRBJ1-5	CASSYAGGQPQHF	TGTGCCAGCAGTTACGCGGGGGGCCAGCCCCAGCATTTT
NA	TRBV19	TRBD1	TRBJ2-5	CASSGGGRGPETQYF	TGTGCCAGTAGTGGAGGGGGCAGGGGGCCTGAGACCCAGTACTTC
NA	TRBV2	TRBD2	TRBJ2-2	CASSFGAGTGELFF	TGTGCCAGCAGTTTCGGAGCGGGGACCGGGGAGCTGTTTTTT
NA	TRBV7-8	TRBD1	TRBJ2-7	CASSLVGTGSYEQYF	TGTGCCAGCAGCTTAGTGGGGACAGGCTCCTACGAGCAGTACTTC
NA	TRBV12-3/TRBV12-4	NA	TRBJ2-3	CASRRRTDTQYF	TGTGCCAGCAGACGCAGAACAGATACGCAGTATTTT
NA	TRBV6-6	NA	TRBJ1-2	CASRAGQNSNYGYTF	TGTGCCAGCAGGGCCGGACAGAATTCGAACTATGGCTACACCTTC
NA	TRBV18	TRBD1	TRBJ2-6	CASSPQGARTGANVLTF	TGTGCCAGCTCACCACAGGGGGCTCGTACTGGGGCCAACGTCCTGACTTTC
few	TRBV12-3/TRBV12-4	NA	TRBJ1-2	CASSLAGPYGYTF	TGTGCCAGCAGTTTAGCGGGCCCCTATGGCTACACCTTC
few	TRBV4-1	TRBD1	TRBJ1-2	CASSQPDRGRFVGYTF	TGCGCCAGCAGCCAACCGGACAGGGGGCGGTTCGTCGGCTACACCTTC
NA	TRBV11-2	TRBD1	TRBJ1-3	CASSLGDRSGNTIYF	TGTGCCAGCAGCTTGGGGGACAGGTCTGGTAACACCATATATTTT
once	TRBV18	NA	TRBJ2-2	CASSPAVISNTGELFF	TGTGCCAGCTCACCAGCAGTAATTTCGAACACCGGGGAGCTGTTTTTT
NA	TRBV27	TRBD1	TRBJ1-2	CASRSTGEIGYTF	TGTGCCAGCAGATCGACAGGGGAAATCGGCTACACCTTC
NA	TRBV3-1/TRBV3-2	NA	TRBJ2-5	CASSLLRGDQETQYF	TGTGCCAGCAGCCTTTTGCGGGGAGACCAAGAGACCCAGTACTTC
NA	TRBV7-8	TRBD1	TRBJ1-4	CANSLAGDREKLFF	TGTGCCAACAGCTTAGCGGGGGACAGAGAAAAACTGTTTTTT
few	TRBV5-6	TRBD1	TRBJ2-7	CASSLKGAGYEQYF	TGTGCCAGCAGCTTAAAGGGGGCAGGCTACGAGCAGTACTTC
once	TRBV5-1	TRBD2	TRBJ2-7	CASSLAGGNYEQYF	TGCGCCAGCAGCTTAGCGGGGGGGAACTACGAGCAGTACTTC
NA	TRBV5-5	NA	TRBJ1-4	CASSTTWGGLNEKLFF	TGTGCCAGCAGCACGACTTGGGGGGGACTTAATGAAAAACTGTTTTTT
NA	TRBV25-1	TRBD1	TRBJ1-1	CASSPDRDTEAFF	TGTGCCAGCAGTCCCGACAGGGACACTGAAGCTTTCTTT
NA	TRBV6-2/TRBV6-3	TRBD1	TRBJ2-7	CASSRQGLDEQYF	TGTGCCAGCAGCCGACAGGGATTGGACGAGCAGTACTTC
NA	TRBV5-1	NA	TRBJ1-3	CASSLEGVSGNTIYF	TGCGCCAGCAGCTTGGAAGGGGTGTCTGGAAACACCATATATTTT
NA	TRBV6-2/TRBV6-3	TRBD2	TRBJ2-1	CASSTLKRGGYNEQFF	TGTGCCAGCAGTACCCTAAAGCGGGGGGGCTACAATGAGCAGTTCTTC
NA	TRBV7-2	TRBD1	TRBJ1-2	CASSLAQGAGGYTF	TGTGCCAGCAGCTTAGCGCAGGGGGCGGGTGGCTACACCTTC
NA	TRBV10-2	TRBD2	TRBJ2-1	CASSEVLGRGGQNEQFF	TGCGCCAGCAGTGAAGTTTTAGGGCGGGGGGGCCAAAATGAGCAGTTCTTC
NA	TRBV6-6	NA	TRBJ2-5	CASSRDIQETQYF	TGTGCCAGCAGTCGGGACATACAAGAGACCCAGTACTTC
few	TRBV7-6	NA	TRBJ1-5	CASSPSQGKFQPQHF	TGTGCCAGCAGCCCTAGTCAGGGGAAATTTCAGCCCCAGCATTTT
NA	TRBV18	NA	TRBJ1-6	CASSATGGANYNSPLHF	TGTGCCAGCTCAGCAACCGGGGGGGCTAATTATAATTCACCCCTCCACTTT
NA	TRBV7-9	TRBD1	TRBJ2-7	CASSWDSSYEQYF	TGTGCCAGCAGCTGGGACAGTTCTTACGAGCAGTACTTC
NA	TRBV2	TRBD1	TRBJ2-6	CASPSGTGTSGANVLTF	TGTGCCAGTCCCTCCGGGACAGGTACTTCTGGGGCCAACGTCCTGACTTTC
NA	TRBV14	TRBD1	TRBJ1-4	CASSDRQGADATNEKLLF	TGTGCCAGCAGCGATCGACAGGGGGCTGATGCAACTAATGAAAAACTGCTTTTT
NA	TRBV5-6	TRBD1	TRBJ2-5	CASSLDFLDRGSEETQYF	TGTGCCAGCAGCTTGGATTTTCTTGACAGGGGATCGGAAGAGACCCAGTACTTC
NA	TRBV30	TRBD1	TRBJ2-5	CAWSVQGTVQETQYF	TGTGCCTGGAGTGTACAGGGGACAGTGCAAGAGACCCAGTACTTC
NA	TRBV7-6	TRBD2	TRBJ2-1	CASSLSGGPNEQFF	TGTGCCAGCAGCTTGTCGGGGGGGCCAAATGAGCAGTTCTTC